Detailed here is one T cell receptor beta chain. Its antigen is unknown. Germline V CDR1 and CDR2: MNHEY, SVGAGI. V was clipped by 0 bases and J by 1 base; unmatched bases: 1. The CDR3 runs 15 residues. The sample is drawn from a study of T cell repertoires in cytomegalovirus infection. Study-level background: The authors used CMV epitopes that were HLA-C-restricted (recently identified) and HLA-B-restricted (well studied).

A single record per CDR3 protein comes from TCRdb applying MiXCR to the reads. The table includes approximately 71,000 distinct CDR3 sequences, roughly 20% detected once. Material: CD8+ T cells from cultured PBMCs, obtained from culture after CMV antigen stimulation. The V and J genes are TRBV6-5 and TRBJ2-7; TRBD1 matches 9 bases. The TCR originated in a human donor in good health (CMV status not recorded). Some clones in this sample may be carry-over from other donors' samples. CDR3 bases: TGTGCCAGCAGTTACTCAGGACAGGGGTCCTACGAGCAGTACTTC. This codes for CASSYSGQGSYEQYF.